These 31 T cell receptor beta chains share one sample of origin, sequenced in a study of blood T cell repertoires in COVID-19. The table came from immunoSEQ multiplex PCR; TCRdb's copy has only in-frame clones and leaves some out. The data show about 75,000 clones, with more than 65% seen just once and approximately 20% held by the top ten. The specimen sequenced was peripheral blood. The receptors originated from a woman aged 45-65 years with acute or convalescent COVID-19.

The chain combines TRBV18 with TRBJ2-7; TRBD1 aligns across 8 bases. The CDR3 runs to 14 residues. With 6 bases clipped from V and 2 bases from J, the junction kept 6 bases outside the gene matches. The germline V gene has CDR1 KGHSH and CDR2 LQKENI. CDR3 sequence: CASSQRQGPYEQYF. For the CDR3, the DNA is TGTGCCAGCTCTCAACGACAGGGGCCCTACGAGCAGTACTTC.

The DNA for the CDR3 is TGTGCCAGCAGACGTCCGGGACTAGCGGGAGAATTGGAGTTCTTC. As protein: CASRRPGLAGELEFF. This chain joins TRBV7-2 and TRBJ2-1; 14 nucleotides agree with TRBD2. Trimming removed 6 bases from V and 14 bases from J; junction bases left unmatched: 12. CDR1 and CDR2 (germline): SGHTA, FQGNSA. There are 15 residues in the CDR3. The full variable domain, completed using reference TRBV7-2 and TRBJ2-1, is GAGVSQSPSNKVTEKGKDVELRCDPISGHTALYWYRQSLGQGLEFLIYFQGNSAPDKSGLPSDRFSAERTGGSVSTLTIQRTQQEDSAVYLCASRRPGLAGELEFFGPGTRLTVL.

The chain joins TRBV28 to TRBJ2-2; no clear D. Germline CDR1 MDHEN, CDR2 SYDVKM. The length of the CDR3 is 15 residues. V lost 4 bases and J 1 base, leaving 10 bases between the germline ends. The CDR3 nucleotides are TGTGCCAGCAGTTGGGCCCAACTGAACACCGGGGAGCTGTTTTTT. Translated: CASSWAQLNTGELFF.

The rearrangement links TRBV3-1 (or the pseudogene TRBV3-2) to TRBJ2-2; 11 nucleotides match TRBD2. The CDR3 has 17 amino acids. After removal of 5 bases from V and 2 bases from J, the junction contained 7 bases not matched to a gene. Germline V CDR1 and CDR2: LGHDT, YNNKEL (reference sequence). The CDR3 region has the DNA TGTGCCAGCAGCGTCCTAGCGGGAGGAACCAACACCGGGGAGCTGTTTTTT. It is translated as CASSVLAGGTNTGELFF.

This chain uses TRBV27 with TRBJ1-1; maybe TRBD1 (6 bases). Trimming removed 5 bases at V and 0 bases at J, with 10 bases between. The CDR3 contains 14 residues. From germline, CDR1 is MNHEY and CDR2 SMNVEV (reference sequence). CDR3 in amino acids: CASSRQAMNTEAFF. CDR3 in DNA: TGTGCCAGCAGTAGACAGGCCATGAACACTGAAGCTTTCTTT.

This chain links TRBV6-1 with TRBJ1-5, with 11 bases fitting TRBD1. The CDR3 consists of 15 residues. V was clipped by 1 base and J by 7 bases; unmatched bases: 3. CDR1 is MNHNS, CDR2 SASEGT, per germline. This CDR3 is CASSEGTGGSQPQHF. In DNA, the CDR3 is TGTGCCAGCAGTGAAGGGACAGGGGGCAGCCAGCCCCAGCATTTT.

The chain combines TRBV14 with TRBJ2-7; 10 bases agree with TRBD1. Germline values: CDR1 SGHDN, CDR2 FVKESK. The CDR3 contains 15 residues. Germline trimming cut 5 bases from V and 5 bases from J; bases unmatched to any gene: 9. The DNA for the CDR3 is TGTGCCAGCAGCACCTGGGACAGGGGCTTCCACGAGCAGTACTTC. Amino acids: CASSTWDRGFHEQYF.

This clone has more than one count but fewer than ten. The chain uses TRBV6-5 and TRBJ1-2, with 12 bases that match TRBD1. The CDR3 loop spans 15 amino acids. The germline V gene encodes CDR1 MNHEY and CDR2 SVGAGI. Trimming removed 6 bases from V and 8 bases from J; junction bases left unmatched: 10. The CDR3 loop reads CASRGYGTGGFGYTF. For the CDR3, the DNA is TGTGCCAGCAGGGGGTACGGGACAGGGGGCTTCGGCTACACCTTC.

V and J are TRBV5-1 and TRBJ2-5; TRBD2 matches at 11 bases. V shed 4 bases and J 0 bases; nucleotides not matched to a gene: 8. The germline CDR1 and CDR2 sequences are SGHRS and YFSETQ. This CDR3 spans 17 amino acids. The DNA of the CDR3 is TGCGCCAGCAGCGGGGGGCGACTAGCGGGGTACCAAGAGACCCAGTACTTC. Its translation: CASSGGRLAGYQETQYF.

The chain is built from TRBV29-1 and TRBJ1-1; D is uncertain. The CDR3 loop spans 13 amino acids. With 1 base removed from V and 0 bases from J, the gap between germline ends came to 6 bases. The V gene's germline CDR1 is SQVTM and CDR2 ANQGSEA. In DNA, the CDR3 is TGCAGCGTTGAAGTGGGCGTGAACACTGAAGCTTTCTTT. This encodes CSVEVGVNTEAFF. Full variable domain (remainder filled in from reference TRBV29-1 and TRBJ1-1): SAVISQKPSRDICQRGTSLTIQCQVDSQVTMMFWYRQQPGQSLTLIATANQGSEATYESGFVIDKFPISRPNLTFSTLTVSNMSPEDSSIYLCSVEVGVNTEAFFGQGTRLTVV.

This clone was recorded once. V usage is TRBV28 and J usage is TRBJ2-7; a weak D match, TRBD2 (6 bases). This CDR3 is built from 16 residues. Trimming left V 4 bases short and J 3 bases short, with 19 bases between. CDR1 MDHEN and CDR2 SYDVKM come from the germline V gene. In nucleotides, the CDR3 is TGTGCCAGCAGTTCCCCCCGCGGGGATTATAACTACGAGCAGTACTTC. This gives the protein CASSSPRGDYNYEQYF. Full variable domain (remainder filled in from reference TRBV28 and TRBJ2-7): DVKVTQSSRYLVKRTGEKVFLECVQDMDHENMFWYRQDPGLGLRLIYFSYDVKMKEKGDIPEGYSVSREKKERFSLILESASTNQTSMYLCASSSPRGDYNYEQYFGPGTRLTVT.

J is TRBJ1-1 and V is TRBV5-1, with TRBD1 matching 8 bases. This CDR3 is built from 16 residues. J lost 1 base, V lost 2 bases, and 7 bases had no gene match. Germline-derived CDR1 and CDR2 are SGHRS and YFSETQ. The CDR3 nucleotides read TGCGCCAGCAGCTTACGTGTCCAGGGGGCGAACACTGAAGCTTTCTTT. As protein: CASSLRVQGANTEAFF.

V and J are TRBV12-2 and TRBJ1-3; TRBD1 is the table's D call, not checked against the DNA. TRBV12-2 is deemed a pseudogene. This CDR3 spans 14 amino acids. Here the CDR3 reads CASRRQGQTNTIYF. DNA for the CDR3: TGTGCAAGTCGCCGCCAGGGACAGACAAACACCATATATTTT.

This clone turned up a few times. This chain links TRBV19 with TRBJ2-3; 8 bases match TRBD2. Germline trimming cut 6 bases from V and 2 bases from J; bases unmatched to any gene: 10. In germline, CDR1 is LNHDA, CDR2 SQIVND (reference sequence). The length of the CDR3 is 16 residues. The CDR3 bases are TGTGCCAGTAGGCCGTGGGCGGGGGGCCACACAGATACGCAGTATTTT. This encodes CASRPWAGGHTDTQYF.

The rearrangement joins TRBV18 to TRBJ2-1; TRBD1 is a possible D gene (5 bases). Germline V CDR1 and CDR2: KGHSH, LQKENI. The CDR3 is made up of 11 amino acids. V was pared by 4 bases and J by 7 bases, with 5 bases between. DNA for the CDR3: TGTGCCAGCTCACAGGGGAATGAGCAGTTCTTC. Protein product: CASSQGNEQFF.

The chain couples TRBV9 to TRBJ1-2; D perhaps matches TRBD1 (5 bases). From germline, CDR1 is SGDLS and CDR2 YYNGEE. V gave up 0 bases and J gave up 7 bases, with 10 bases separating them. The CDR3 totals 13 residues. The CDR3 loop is CASSVDWGGGYTF. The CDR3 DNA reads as TGTGCCAGCAGCGTAGATTGGGGGGGTGGCTACACCTTC. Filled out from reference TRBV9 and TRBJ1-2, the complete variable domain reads DSGVTQTPKHLITATGQRVTLRCSPRSGDLSVYWYQQSLDQGLQFLIQYYNGEERAKGNILERFSAQQFPDLHSELNLSSLELGDSALYFCASSVDWGGGYTFGSGTRLTVV.

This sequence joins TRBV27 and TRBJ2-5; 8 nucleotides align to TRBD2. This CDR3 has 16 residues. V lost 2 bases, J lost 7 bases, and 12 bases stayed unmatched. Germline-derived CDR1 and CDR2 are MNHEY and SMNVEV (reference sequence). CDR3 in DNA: TGTGCCAGCAGTTTAGCGGCGGGAGGTTCCTTCGGGACCCAGTACTTC. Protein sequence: CASSLAAGGSFGTQYF.

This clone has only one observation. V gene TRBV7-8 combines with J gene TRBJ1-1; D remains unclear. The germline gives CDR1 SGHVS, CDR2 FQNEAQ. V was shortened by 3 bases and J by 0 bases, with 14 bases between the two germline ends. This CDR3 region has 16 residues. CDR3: CASSFEVGLMNTEAFF. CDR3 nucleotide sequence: TGTGCCAGCAGCTTCGAGGTCGGCCTCATGAACACTGAAGCTTTCTTT.

In DNA form, the CDR3 reads TGTGCCAGTAGAGGGAGGGACAGGGATGTCAACATTCAGTACTTC. It translates to CASRGRDRDVNIQYF. This sequence joins TRBV19 and TRBJ2-4; 9 positions agree with TRBD1. Looked up from germline, CDR1 is LNHDA and CDR2 is SQIVND (reference sequence). The CDR3 contains 15 residues. Losses at the gene ends were 6 bases for V and 7 bases for J; bases not matched to a gene: 10.

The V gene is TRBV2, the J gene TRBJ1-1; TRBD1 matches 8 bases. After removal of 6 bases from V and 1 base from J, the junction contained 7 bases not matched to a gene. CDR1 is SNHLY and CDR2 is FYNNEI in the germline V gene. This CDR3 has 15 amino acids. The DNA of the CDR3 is TGTGCCAGCAGCACAGGGGACAGGCCGAACACTGAAGCTTTCTTT. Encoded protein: CASSTGDRPNTEAFF.

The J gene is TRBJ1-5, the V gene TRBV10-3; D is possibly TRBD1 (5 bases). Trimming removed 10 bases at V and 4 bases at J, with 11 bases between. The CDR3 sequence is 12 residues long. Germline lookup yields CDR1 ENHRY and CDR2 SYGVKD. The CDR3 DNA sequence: TGTGCCAGCGGGACCGAGAATCAGCCCCAGCATTTT. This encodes CASGTENQPQHF.

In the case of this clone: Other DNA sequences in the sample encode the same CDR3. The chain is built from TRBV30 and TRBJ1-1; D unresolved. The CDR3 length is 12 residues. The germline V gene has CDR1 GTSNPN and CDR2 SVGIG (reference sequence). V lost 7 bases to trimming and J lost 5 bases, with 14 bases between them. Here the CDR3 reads CAYDPSQTEAFF. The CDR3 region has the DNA TGTGCCTACGATCCGTCCCAGACTGAAGCTTTCTTT.

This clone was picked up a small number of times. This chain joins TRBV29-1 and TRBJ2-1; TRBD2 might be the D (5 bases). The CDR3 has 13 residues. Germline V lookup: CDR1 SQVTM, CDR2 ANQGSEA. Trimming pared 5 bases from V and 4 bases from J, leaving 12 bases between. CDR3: CSVKRTTYNEQFF. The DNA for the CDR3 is TGCAGCGTTAAGCGGACCACTTACAATGAGCAGTTCTTC.

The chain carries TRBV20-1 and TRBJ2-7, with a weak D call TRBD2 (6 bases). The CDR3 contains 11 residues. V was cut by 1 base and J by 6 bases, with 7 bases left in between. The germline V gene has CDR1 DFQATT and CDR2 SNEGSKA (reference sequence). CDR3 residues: CSARAGVEQYF. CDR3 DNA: TGCAGTGCTAGAGCGGGAGTCGAGCAGTACTTC.

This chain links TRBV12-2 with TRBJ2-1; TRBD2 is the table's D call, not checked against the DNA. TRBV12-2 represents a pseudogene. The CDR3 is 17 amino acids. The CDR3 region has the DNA TGTGCAAGTCGCTTAGCGGATTTTAGCGGATTCTACAATGAGCAGTTCTTC. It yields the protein CASRLADFSGFYNEQFF.

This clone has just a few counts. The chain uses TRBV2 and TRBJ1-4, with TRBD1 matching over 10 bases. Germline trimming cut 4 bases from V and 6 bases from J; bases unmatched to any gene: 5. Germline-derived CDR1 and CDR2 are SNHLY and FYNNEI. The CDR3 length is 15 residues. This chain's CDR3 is CASSGATGGHEKLFF. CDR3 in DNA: TGTGCCAGCAGTGGGGCGACAGGGGGCCATGAAAAACTGTTTTTT.

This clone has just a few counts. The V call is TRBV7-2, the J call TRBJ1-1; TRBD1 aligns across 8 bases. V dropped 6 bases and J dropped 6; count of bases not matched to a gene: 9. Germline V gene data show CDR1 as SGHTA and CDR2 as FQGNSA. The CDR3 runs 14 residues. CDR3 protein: CASRLTGGVAEAFF. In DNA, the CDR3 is TGTGCCAGCAGACTAACAGGGGGAGTCGCTGAAGCTTTCTTT. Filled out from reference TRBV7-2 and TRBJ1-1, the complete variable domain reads GAGVSQSPSNKVTEKGKDVELRCDPISGHTALYWYRQSLGQGLEFLIYFQGNSAPDKSGLPSDRFSAERTGGSVSTLTIQRTQQEDSAVYLCASRLTGGVAEAFFGQGTRLTVV.

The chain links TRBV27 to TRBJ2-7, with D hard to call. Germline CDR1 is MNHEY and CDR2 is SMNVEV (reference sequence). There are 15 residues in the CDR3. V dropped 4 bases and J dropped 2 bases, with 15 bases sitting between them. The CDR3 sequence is CASSSRMAATYEQYF. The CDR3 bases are TGTGCCAGCAGTTCCCGAATGGCGGCTACCTACGAGCAGTACTTC.

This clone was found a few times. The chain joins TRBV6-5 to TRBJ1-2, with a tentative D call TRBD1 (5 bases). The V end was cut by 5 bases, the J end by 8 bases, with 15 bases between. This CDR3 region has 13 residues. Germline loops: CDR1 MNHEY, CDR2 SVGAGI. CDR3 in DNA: TGTGCCAGCAGTCTTGGAGGGGCCGGCGGCTACACCTTC. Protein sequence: CASSLGGAGGYTF.

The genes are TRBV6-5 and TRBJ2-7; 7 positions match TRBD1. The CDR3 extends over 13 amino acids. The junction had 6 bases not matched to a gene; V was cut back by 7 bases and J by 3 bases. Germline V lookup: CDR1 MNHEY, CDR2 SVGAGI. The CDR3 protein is CASTPGTDYEQYF. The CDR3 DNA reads TGTGCCAGCACTCCCGGGACAGACTACGAGCAGTACTTC.

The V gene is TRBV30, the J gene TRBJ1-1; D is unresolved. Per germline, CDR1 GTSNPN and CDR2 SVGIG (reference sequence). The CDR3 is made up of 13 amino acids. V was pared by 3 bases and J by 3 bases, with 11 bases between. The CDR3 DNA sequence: TGTGCCTGGAGCGACTCGGGTGACACTGAAGCTTTCTTT. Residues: CAWSDSGDTEAFF.